The 23 T cell receptor beta chains below all came from one sample that was sequenced in a study of T cells in Graves' hyperthyroidism and ophthalmopathy. Template material for amplifying TCR beta CDR3 regions consisted of RNA transcripts. The HTBI set primed first-round TCR CDR3 RT-PCR. A single record per CDR3 protein comes from TCRdb applying MiXCR to the multiplex PCR reads. The sample lists hundreds of thousands of distinct CDR3 sequences; less than 20% were seen once. Sequencing input: blood. These receptors originate from a young woman with Graves' hyperthyroidism that later progressed to Graves' ophthalmopathy.

This chain joins TRBV2 and TRBJ2-7; 8 nucleotides line up with TRBD1. V lost 5 bases and J lost 5; bases outside the gene matches: 5. CDR1 and CDR2 from the germline V gene are SNHLY and FYNNEI. There are 13 residues in the CDR3. The CDR3 here is CASSRTGSHEQYF. The DNA for the CDR3 is TGTGCCAGCAGTAGGACAGGGAGCCACGAGCAGTACTTC.

In its sample, this clonotype was seen a few times. The chain employs TRBV27 and TRBJ2-2; D ambiguous. Germline V gene data show CDR1 as MNHEY and CDR2 as SMNVEV (reference sequence). V shed 6 bases and J shed 0 bases, with 11 bases lying between them. The CDR3 is 15 amino acids. CDR3 nucleotides: TGTGCCAGCAGAAGGAACACCGCGAACACCGGGGAGCTGTTTTTT. This codes for CASRRNTANTGELFF.

This clonotype was seen at least ten times. V gene TRBV5-1 combines with J gene TRBJ2-7; the D gene is possibly TRBD2 (6 bases). V lost 1 base, J lost 3 bases, and 14 bases lay in between. Germline lookup yields CDR1 SGHRS and CDR2 YFSETQ. This CDR3 spans 15 amino acids. Here the CDR3 reads CASSLNGGRYYEQYF. For the CDR3, the DNA is TGCGCCAGCAGCTTGAACGGAGGGAGGTACTACGAGCAGTACTTC.

This clonotype was seen many times. V and J are TRBV7-9 and TRBJ2-7, with D possibly being TRBD2 (6 bases). This CDR3 is 15 amino acids long. Trimming stripped 3 bases from V and 6 bases from J, with 18 bases between. CDR1 is SEHNR, CDR2 FQNEAQ, per germline (reference sequence). This CDR3 reads CASSLGSGGYAEQYF. The CDR3 DNA reads TGTGCCAGCAGCTTGGGTAGCGGAGGCTACGCCGAGCAGTACTTC. Full variable domain (missing parts from reference TRBV7-9 and TRBJ2-7): DTGVSQNPRHKITKRGQNVTFRCDPISEHNRLYWYRQTLGQGPEFLTYFQNEAQLEKSRLLSDRFSAERPKGSFSTLEIQRTEQGDSAMYLCASSLGSGGYAEQYFGPGTRLTVT.

This clonotype was seen ten or more times. The chain links TRBV29-1 to TRBJ1-2; D gene unclear. Germline CDR1 SQVTM, CDR2 ANQGSEA. This CDR3 is built from 13 residues. V lost 4 bases to trimming and J lost 3 bases, with 12 bases between them. The CDR3 loop reads CSVGGVRDYGYTF. In DNA form, the CDR3 reads TGCAGCGTTGGCGGGGTCAGAGACTATGGCTACACCTTC.

This clonotype was picked up many times. This chain uses TRBV28 with TRBJ2-7; possible D gene TRBD2, 5 bases. This CDR3 has 14 residues. Germline CDR1 reads MDHEN; CDR2 reads SYDVKM. Trimming stripped 5 bases from V and 0 bases from J, with 11 bases between. The chain's CDR3 is CASSPRRSSYEQYF. For the CDR3, the DNA is TGTGCCAGCAGTCCGCGGAGGAGCTCCTACGAGCAGTACTTC.

This clonotype was seen at least ten times. The V call is TRBV29-1, the J call TRBJ2-7; 8 bases are shared with TRBD2. Germline V CDR1 and CDR2: SQVTM, ANQGSEA. Trimming at V came to 3 bases and at J to 2 bases, leaving 9 bases not matched to a gene. The CDR3 is 15 amino acids. CDR3 DNA sequence: TGCAGCGTTGAGATCGTGACTAGCGAGGCCTACGAGCAGTACTTC. Residues: CSVEIVTSEAYEQYF.

This clonotype occurred many times. The chain is built from TRBV15 and TRBJ1-2; D remains ambiguous. The ends were cut back, 3 bases at V and 4 bases at J, with 6 bases in the middle. The CDR3 loop spans 12 amino acids. The germline gives CDR1 LNHNV, CDR2 YYDKDF (reference sequence). In DNA form, the CDR3 reads TGTGCCACCAGCAGTAACTTCTATGGCTACACCTTC. Amino acids: CATSSNFYGYTF.

This clonotype appeared many times. The V gene is TRBV28, the J gene TRBJ1-2, with no clear D. In germline, CDR1 is MDHEN, CDR2 SYDVKM. Trimming took off 2 bases at V and 7 bases at J, with 5 bases between the two ends. This CDR3 has 11 residues. For the CDR3, the DNA is TGTGCCAGCAGTTTACGGGGTGGCTACACCTTC. Protein sequence: CASSLRGGYTF.

The chain joins TRBV15 to TRBJ1-1, with TRBD1 matching 10 bases. The CDR3 has 16 amino acids. V trimming: 5 bases; J trimming: 7 bases; junction bases outside the gene matches: 13. Germline CDR1 LNHNV, CDR2 YYDKDF (reference sequence). CDR3 sequence (DNA): TGTGCCACCAGCGCTCCGGGACAGGGGTCTTCCTATGAAGCTTTCTTT. Encoded protein: CATSAPGQGSSYEAFF.

This clonotype was found many times. J is TRBJ2-5 and V is TRBV28; 8 bases match TRBD1. J lost 3 bases, V lost 6 bases, and 9 bases had no gene match. CDR3 length: 15 residues. CDR1 MDHEN and CDR2 SYDVKM come from the germline V gene. The CDR3 DNA is TGTGCCAGCAGCAAACAAAAGACAGGGGAAGAGACCCAGTACTTC. The encoded protein is CASSKQKTGEETQYF.

The table lists this clonotype with many counts. The chain combines TRBV20-1 with TRBJ2-7; D might be TRBD1 or TRBD2, each matching 5 bases. The CDR3 is 13 amino acids. V was trimmed by 2 bases and J by 4 bases, leaving 12 bases between them. From germline, CDR1 is DFQATT and CDR2 SNEGSKA (reference sequence). DNA for the CDR3: TGCAGTGCTAGAATGGGGGAGCCATACGAGCAGTACTTC. This sequence encodes CSARMGEPYEQYF.

This chain links TRBV12-3 or TRBV12-4 with TRBJ2-1, with TRBD2 matching 11 bases. Losses at the gene ends were 6 bases for V and 4 bases for J; bases not matched to a gene: 11. The CDR3 is made up of 17 amino acids. CDR3 amino acids: CASSIAGGTAPYNEQFF. In DNA form, the CDR3 reads TGTGCCAGCAGCATAGCGGGGGGGACAGCCCCATACAATGAGCAGTTCTTC.

This clonotype occurred a few times. The chain employs TRBV25-1 and TRBJ2-2; weak D call: TRBD2 (6 bases). The CDR3 spans 14 residues. V was shortened by 2 bases and J by 5 bases, with 9 bases between the two germline ends. CDR1 is MGHDK and CDR2 is SYGVNS in the germline V gene. The CDR3 is CASSEMGRTGELFF. The DNA of the CDR3 is TGTGCCAGCAGTGAAATGGGGAGGACCGGGGAGCTGTTTTTT.

The chain links TRBV10-3 to TRBJ2-7; 9 nucleotides line up with TRBD2. Germline V gene lookup returns CDR1 ENHRY and CDR2 SYGVKD. CDR3 length: 16 amino acids. V was pared by 4 bases and J by 7 bases, with 14 bases of the junction left unmatched. The CDR3 loop reads CAISGEVAGVHREQYF. CDR3 DNA sequence: TGTGCCATCAGTGGGGAGGTAGCGGGAGTTCATCGGGAGCAGTACTTC.

To note about this clonotype: At one boundary the junction diverges from the germline segment, which might be a read error. V and J are TRBV10-1 and TRBJ1-1; possible D gene TRBD1, 5 bases. The CDR3 is 12 residues long. Germline V lookup: CDR1 WNHNN, CDR2 SYGVQD (reference sequence). The CDR3 DNA sequence: TGCGCCAGCAGTGAGCAGGGCACTGAAGTTTTCTTT. It is translated as CASSEQGTEVFF.

This clonotype was counted many times. J is TRBJ2-1 and V is TRBV28, with D uncertain. The germline V gene has CDR1 MDHEN and CDR2 SYDVKM. The CDR3 is 11 amino acids. V lost 6 bases to trimming and J lost 1 base, with 1 base between them. The CDR3 here is CASRSYNEQFF. The CDR3 nucleotides read TGTGCCAGCAGGTCCTACAATGAGCAGTTCTTC.

This clonotype was detected a few times. The chain is built from TRBV4-1 and TRBJ2-7; the D gene is possibly TRBD2 (6 bases). V dropped 4 bases and J dropped 6 bases, with 19 bases sitting between them. Germline CDR1 MGHRA, CDR2 YSYEKL. The CDR3 runs 15 residues. CDR3 nucleotide sequence: TGCGCCAGCAGCCGCCCGGCTTCTAGCGACGGCGAGCAGTACTTC. Encoded protein: CASSRPASSDGEQYF.

This clonotype was seen ten or more times. The chain is built from TRBV20-1 and TRBJ2-3; D gene uncertain. Germline V CDR1 and CDR2: DFQATT, SNEGSKA (reference sequence). There are 13 residues in the CDR3. Trimming cost V 1 base and J 1 base, with 6 bases left between them. The CDR3 DNA is TGCAGTGCTAGAGTCAGCGGCACAGATACGCAGTATTTT. This encodes CSARVSGTDTQYF.

This clonotype was recorded a few times. V is TRBV7-2 and J is TRBJ1-3, with 7 bases identical to TRBD1. Germline V gene data show CDR1 as SGHTA and CDR2 as FQGNSA. With V trimmed by 5 bases and J by 0 bases, 10 bases remained unmatched. CDR3 length: 17 amino acids. CDR3 in DNA: TGTGCCAGCAGCATATGGACAGGAAGTAGCTCTGGAAACACCATATATTTT. It yields the protein CASSIWTGSSSGNTIYF.

This clonotype was counted many times. The CDR3 loop reads CASSIKVGGEQFF. CDR3 nucleotides: TGTGCCAGCAGCATAAAAGTGGGGGGTGAGCAGTTCTTC. The rearrangement joins TRBV7-2 to TRBJ2-1, with D perhaps TRBD2 (6 bases). V lost 5 bases and J 9 bases, leaving 14 bases between the germline ends. Germline lookup yields CDR1 SGHTA and CDR2 FQGNSA. CDR3 length: 13 residues.

The chain has TRBV7-9 and TRBJ2-7; TRBD1 aligns across 10 bases. V was clipped by 1 base and J by 2 bases; unmatched bases: 5. Germline V CDR1 and CDR2: SEHNR, FQNEAQ (reference sequence). CDR3 length: 16 amino acids. This chain's CDR3 is CASSLVGGQGPYEQYF. CDR3 DNA sequence: TGTGCCAGCAGCTTAGTTGGGGGACAGGGGCCCTACGAGCAGTACTTC. Filled out from reference TRBV7-9 and TRBJ2-7, the complete variable domain reads DTGVSQNPRHKITKRGQNVTFRCDPISEHNRLYWYRQTLGQGPEFLTYFQNEAQLEKSRLLSDRFSAERPKGSFSTLEIQRTEQGDSAMYLCASSLVGGQGPYEQYFGPGTRLTVT.

This clonotype was observed at least ten times. The rearrangement uses TRBV28 and TRBJ2-7, with TRBD1 matching 9 bases. The CDR3 has 14 amino acids. In germline, CDR1 is MDHEN, CDR2 SYDVKM. The V gene end was trimmed by 5 bases and the J gene end by 5 bases; junction bases not matched to a gene: 7. The CDR3 DNA follows: TGTGCCAGCAGTATCTACAGGGGGCACCACGAGCAGTACTTC. Protein product: CASSIYRGHHEQYF. The whole variable domain, remainder taken from reference TRBV28 and TRBJ2-7, is DVKVTQSSRYLVKRTGEKVFLECVQDMDHENMFWYRQDPGLGLRLIYFSYDVKMKEKGDIPEGYSVSREKKERFSLILESASTNQTSMYLCASSIYRGHHEQYFGPGTRLTVT.